The 21 T cell receptor beta chains reported below all come from one sample, sequenced in a study of cytotoxic CD8 clonotypes in ibrutinib-treated CLL. Using immunoSEQ multiplex PCR, the repertoire was profiled, and TCRdb retains in-frame clones only, with some absent. The table records about 140,000 clones, roughly 90% of them present only once. Here the sequenced sample was PBMCs, taken after 12 months of ibrutinib treatment. Source of these receptors: a human donor with chronic lymphocytic leukemia.

The rearrangement joins TRBV10-1 to TRBJ2-3, with 11 bases aligning to TRBD2. The CDR3 sequence is 16 residues long. Germline V gives CDR1 WNHNN, CDR2 SYGVQD (reference sequence). V lost 2 bases and J lost 3; bases outside the gene matches: 4. CDR3 nucleotides: TGCGCCAGCAGTGAGGGTCTAGCGGGAGGAACAGATACGCAGTATTTT. Translating it yields CASSEGLAGGTDTQYF.

The V call is TRBV6-1, the J call TRBJ1-1; no reliable D call. Germline CDR1 MNHNS, CDR2 SASEGT. This CDR3 is built from 15 residues. The ends were cut back, 2 bases at V and 7 bases at J, with 17 bases in the middle. The CDR3 DNA follows: TGTGCCAGCAGTGAAATCGTGTCGGGTGGGAGTGAAGCTTTCTTT. This codes for CASSEIVSGGSEAFF.

This sequence joins TRBV18 and TRBJ1-1, with D tentatively TRBD1 (6 bases). The CDR3 sequence is 12 residues long. The V end was cut by 4 bases, the J end by 4 bases, with 7 bases between. Per germline, CDR1 KGHSH and CDR2 LQKENI. CDR3 loop: CASSLRGTEAFF. Written as DNA, the CDR3 is TGTGCCAGCTCACTCAGGGGCACTGAAGCTTTCTTT.

Points on this clone: This CDR3 is also generated by other DNA sequences in the sample. The V and J genes are TRBV30 and TRBJ1-2; D unclear. The CDR3 totals 11 residues. From germline, CDR1 is GTSNPN and CDR2 SVGIG (reference sequence). V dropped 1 base and J dropped 6 bases, with 6 bases sitting between them. The CDR3 bases are TGTGCCTGGAGTGGAGGGAATGGCTACACCTTC. Protein: CAWSGGNGYTF.

The chain uses TRBV27 and TRBJ2-7; D possibly corresponds to TRBD1 (5 bases). Trimming cost V 6 bases and J 1 base, with 13 bases left between them. The CDR3 has 14 amino acids. Germline V gene lookup returns CDR1 MNHEY and CDR2 SMNVEV (reference sequence). The CDR3 protein is CASRGHRESYEQYF. CDR3 coding DNA: TGTGCCAGCAGAGGACATCGTGAATCCTACGAGCAGTACTTC.

The V gene is TRBV6-1, the J gene TRBJ2-3; 10 bases align to TRBD2. The CDR3 covers 14 residues. The germline gives CDR1 MNHNS, CDR2 SASEGT. After removal of 11 bases from V and 0 bases from J, the junction contained 5 bases not matched to a gene. This chain's CDR3 is CAGELAGSTDTQYF. The CDR3 DNA sequence: TGTGCCGGGGAACTAGCGGGGAGCACAGATACGCAGTATTTT.

At least ten counts were recorded for this clone. This chain joins TRBV18 and TRBJ1-2; 7 nucleotides agree with TRBD1. J was trimmed by 1 base and V by 5 bases; bases with no gene match: 10. Germline CDR1 KGHSH, CDR2 LQKENI. The length of the CDR3 is 16 residues. The CDR3 is CASSSEGGGHNYGYTF. For the CDR3, the DNA is TGTGCCAGCTCATCTGAGGGAGGGGGCCATAACTATGGCTACACCTTC.

V is TRBV7-2 and J is TRBJ2-1; D is perhaps TRBD2 (5 bases). V gave up 2 bases and J gave up 0 bases, with 8 bases separating them. This CDR3 region has 15 residues. The germline gives CDR1 SGHTA, CDR2 FQGNSA. CDR3 loop: CASSLKGSSYNEQFF. DNA of the CDR3: TGTGCCAGCAGCTTAAAAGGGAGCTCCTACAATGAGCAGTTCTTC.

The chain joins TRBV19 to TRBJ1-2; 7 nucleotides agree with TRBD1. V was clipped by 7 bases and J by 3 bases; unmatched bases: 8. The V gene's germline CDR1 is LNHDA and CDR2 SQIVND (reference sequence). The CDR3 has 14 residues. CDR3 sequence: CASIAGGLDYGYTF. The CDR3 DNA is TGTGCCAGTATCGCAGGGGGTTTGGACTATGGCTACACCTTC.

The V gene is TRBV10-3, the J gene TRBJ1-1; D is uncertain. V lost 5 bases to trimming and J lost 5 bases, with 6 bases between them. The germline V gene encodes CDR1 ENHRY and CDR2 SYGVKD. The CDR3 contains 11 residues. This CDR3 reads CAISSATEAFF. The CDR3, as DNA: TGTGCCATCAGTTCCGCTACTGAAGCTTTCTTT.

The rearrangement links TRBV2 to TRBJ1-4, with D tentatively TRBD1 (6 bases). The CDR3 sequence is 16 residues long. V lost 6 bases and J 2 bases, leaving 16 bases between the germline ends. Germline loops: CDR1 SNHLY, CDR2 FYNNEI. The DNA of the CDR3 is TGTGCCAGCAGCGGAACCTCACAGGGTACTAATGAAAAACTGTTTTTT. Its protein product is CASSGTSQGTNEKLFF. Full variable domain (remainder filled in from reference TRBV2 and TRBJ1-4): EPEVTQTPSHQVTQMGQEVILRCVPISNHLYFYWYRQILGQKVEFLVSFYNNEISEKSEIFDDQFSVERPDGSNFTLKIRSTKLEDSAMYFCASSGTSQGTNEKLFFGSGTQLSVL.

The chain combines TRBV6-5 with TRBJ2-2; no definite D call. The CDR3 sequence is 12 residues long. Between the trimmed V and J ends, which lost 2 bases and 8 bases, there was a span of 6 bases. CDR1 MNHEY and CDR2 SVGAGI come from the germline V gene. CDR3 protein: CASSYPLGELFF. CDR3 DNA sequence: TGTGCCAGCAGTTACCCCCTAGGGGAGCTGTTTTTT.

The rearrangement uses TRBV19 and TRBJ1-1; TRBD1 agrees at 7 bases. V dropped 0 bases and J dropped 0; count of bases not matched to a gene: 4. Per the germline V gene, CDR1 is LNHDA and CDR2 is SQIVND (reference sequence). The CDR3 extends over 16 amino acids. In nucleotides, the CDR3 is TGTGCCAGTAGTATAGAGGGGGGACAGCTGAACACTGAAGCTTTCTTT. Translated, it gives CASSIEGGQLNTEAFF.

This clone was counted only a few times. The rearrangement uses TRBV14 and TRBJ2-5; TRBD2 agrees at 10 bases. The trim removed 0 bases at V and 2 bases at J, leaving 3 bases unmatched. This CDR3 is built from 16 residues. Germline V gene lookup returns CDR1 SGHDN and CDR2 FVKESK. The CDR3 nucleotides are TGTGCCAGCAGCCAAGACGGGACTAGCGTACAAGAGACCCAGTACTTC. Its translation: CASSQDGTSVQETQYF.

The table lists this clone with a count of one. This rearrangement joins TRBV28 to TRBJ1-5, with D uncertain. Germline lookup yields CDR1 MDHEN and CDR2 SYDVKM. The CDR3 spans 17 residues. V was clipped by 6 bases and J by 0 bases, with 18 bases between them. The CDR3 is CASSFSISRDSNQPQHF. The DNA for the CDR3 is TGTGCCAGCAGCTTCTCGATTTCGAGAGATAGCAATCAGCCCCAGCATTTT.

The J gene is TRBJ2-1, the V gene TRBV10-2; maybe TRBD2 (6 bases). The V gene lost 6 bases and the J gene lost 9 bases, with 21 bases spanning the gap. Germline-derived CDR1 and CDR2 are WSHSY and SAAADI. This CDR3 contains 15 residues. The CDR3 sequence is CASSGHGGEEGEQFF. The CDR3 coding sequence is TGCGCCAGCAGCGGGCACGGAGGGGAAGAGGGTGAGCAGTTCTTC.

The V and J genes are TRBV6-5 and TRBJ2-3; D is perhaps TRBD1 (5 bases). Germline CDR1 and CDR2: MNHEY and SVGAGI. This CDR3 is 16 amino acids long. Deletions cut 2 bases from V and 4 bases from J, with 16 bases between. CDR3 sequence (DNA): TGTGCCAGCAGTTACAGGGGCTCGACCTTGTCAGATACGCAGTATTTT. This translates into CASSYRGSTLSDTQYF.

This clone appeared a single time. The rearrangement links TRBV28 to TRBJ2-7; D is perhaps TRBD1 or TRBD2 (5 bases each). Germline lookup yields CDR1 MDHEN and CDR2 SYDVKM. Trimming removed 3 bases from V and 2 bases from J, with 17 bases in between. This CDR3 has 16 amino acids. CDR3 region: CASSFILWGSTYEQYF. Written as DNA, the CDR3 is TGTGCCAGCAGTTTTATTTTATGGGGGAGCACCTACGAGCAGTACTTC.

The rearrangement links TRBV27 to TRBJ2-3, with D hard to call. CDR1 and CDR2 from the germline V gene are MNHEY and SMNVEV (reference sequence). Trimming took 3 bases from V and 1 from J, leaving 8 bases between them. The CDR3 is made up of 14 amino acids. CDR3 nucleotide sequence: TGTGCCAGCAGTTTGGGCCTAGGCACAGATACGCAGTATTTT. This sequence encodes CASSLGLGTDTQYF.

The chain is built from TRBV27 and TRBJ1-4; weak D call: TRBD1 (5 bases). Germline V gene data show CDR1 as MNHEY and CDR2 as SMNVEV (reference sequence). Trimming took 5 bases from V and 7 from J, leaving 17 bases between them. This CDR3 spans 15 amino acids. CDR3 bases: TGTGCCAGCAGTCCAGCCGGGACGGTGGGTGAAAAACTGTTTTTT. It encodes CASSPAGTVGEKLFF.

V and J are TRBV7-8 and TRBJ1-1, with D perhaps TRBD1 (5 bases). V was trimmed by 5 bases and J by 4 bases, leaving 20 bases between them. Per germline, CDR1 SGHVS and CDR2 FQNEAQ. The CDR3 sequence is 16 residues long. The CDR3 sequence: CASSGGGTTSSTEAFF. The DNA for the CDR3 is TGTGCCAGCAGCGGTGGGGGAACAACATCTAGCACTGAAGCTTTCTTT.